This TCR beta chain was identified in a study of blood T cells in healthy people across ages. CDR1 and CDR2 (germline): ENHRY, SYGVKD. This CDR3 region has 13 residues. The ends were cut back, 8 bases at V and 10 bases at J, with 15 bases in the middle. Through a sample-barcoded 5' primer and a J-beta primer mix, a second PCR was run for roughly 7 to 12 cycles. TCRdb recomputed calls from the 5' RACE reads with MiXCR, one row per CDR3 protein. This sample carries about a million distinct CDR3 sequences, roughly 51% of them seen once, and the ten largest clones take 20% to 25%. The sequenced material came from blood. The chain has TRBV10-3 and TRBJ1-6; no clear D. The receptor's source is an older woman in good health. CDR3 sequence reads: CAIRPLKGSPLHF. CDR3 sequence (DNA): TGTGCCATCCGACCCCTAAAGGGCTCACCCCTCCACTTT.